Following are 10 T cell receptor beta chains from one sample sequenced in a study of cytomegalovirus exposure and HLA in healthy donors. PCR employed 60 Vbeta and 13 Jbeta primers. Assay: immunoSEQ multiplex PCR; the TCRdb copy retains only in-frame clones and omits some. The table has approximately 160,000 clones, 65% to 70% seen once; the top ten hold around 4%. Sequencing was carried out using PBMCs. All receptors derive from a woman younger than 35 in good health and CMV-seropositive.

This clone was detected only a few times. J is TRBJ2-6 and V is TRBV2, with D hard to call. V shed 4 bases and J shed 0 bases, with 4 bases lying between them. This CDR3 contains 14 residues. CDR1 and CDR2 (germline): SNHLY, FYNNEI. This CDR3 is CASSGGSGANVLTF. The CDR3 bases are TGTGCCAGCAGTGGCGGCTCTGGGGCCAACGTCCTGACTTTC. Together with reference TRBV2 and TRBJ2-6, the CDR3 gives the full variable domain: EPEVTQTPSHQVTQMGQEVILRCVPISNHLYFYWYRQILGQKVEFLVSFYNNEISEKSEIFDDQFSVERPDGSNFTLKIRSTKLEDSAMYFCASSGGSGANVLTFGAGSRLTVL.

Comments on this clone: Sequence at one end of the junction differs from germline and may be a read error. The chain carries TRBV4-2 and TRBJ2-1; TRBD1 matches at 7 bases. This CDR3 region has 14 residues. The germline V gene encodes CDR1 LGHNA and CDR2 YNFKEQ. In DNA, the CDR3 is TGTGCCAGCACCCAAGGCCAGGGGGTCACTGAGCAGTTCTTC. Translation: CASTQGQGVTEQFF.

The gene calls are TRBV6-5 and TRBJ2-1; possibly TRBD1 for D (5 bases). Per germline, CDR1 MNHEY and CDR2 SVGAGI. The V end was cut by 4 bases, the J end by 10 bases, with 20 bases between. The CDR3 extends over 15 amino acids. The DNA of the CDR3 is TGTGCCAGCAGTTCCCAAAACTTCGACAGTCGGGAGCAGTTCTTC. Translating gives CASSSQNFDSREQFF.

This clone was seen more than once but under ten times. This chain uses TRBV28 with TRBJ1-2; D call uncertain. Trimming left V 2 bases short and J 8 bases short, with 21 bases between. The CDR3 sequence is 16 residues long. Germline CDR1 reads MDHEN; CDR2 reads SYDVKM. The CDR3 region is CASSLPLSMSPEGYTF. In DNA form, the CDR3 reads TGTGCCAGCAGTTTACCCCTTTCTATGAGCCCGGAGGGCTACACCTTC.

The rearrangement links TRBV2 to TRBJ1-1; no reliable D call. V was pared by 6 bases and J by 5 bases, with 19 bases between. This CDR3 has 15 residues. Germline lookup yields CDR1 SNHLY and CDR2 FYNNEI. The CDR3 region is CASSRRMRVTTEAFF. The CDR3 nucleotides are TGTGCCAGCAGCCGGAGGATGAGGGTAACGACTGAAGCTTTCTTT.

This clone was seen only once. The chain has TRBV28 and TRBJ1-4, with TRBD1 identical over 7 bases. Per germline, CDR1 MDHEN and CDR2 SYDVKM. Germline trimming cut 4 bases from V and 6 bases from J; bases unmatched to any gene: 11. This CDR3 has 16 residues. Here the CDR3 DNA reads TGTGCCAGCAGTTCCGGACAGGCGAACATGTATGAAAAACTGTTTTTT. Translating gives CASSSGQANMYEKLFF.

The chain couples TRBV11-2 to TRBJ2-7, with 8 bases matching TRBD2. This CDR3 region has 15 residues. Germline lookup yields CDR1 SGHAT and CDR2 FQNNGV. The V gene end was trimmed by 0 bases and the J gene end by 0 bases; junction bases not matched to a gene: 1. The CDR3 region has the DNA TGTGCCAGCAGCTTAGAGCGGGGGGCCTCCTACGAGCAGTACTTC. Translated, it gives CASSLERGASYEQYF.

The rearrangement links TRBV7-8 to TRBJ1-4; no definite D call. Per the germline V gene, CDR1 is SGHVS and CDR2 is FQNEAQ. V was trimmed by 0 bases and J by 0 bases, leaving 8 bases between them. The length of the CDR3 is 16 residues. CDR3 nucleotide sequence: TGTGCCAGCAGCTTAGCGATCCTAACAACTAATGAAAAACTGTTTTTT. Translated: CASSLAILTTNEKLFF.

As regards this clone: Other DNA sequences of this sample code for an identical CDR3. V gene TRBV5-1 combines with J gene TRBJ1-5; no firm D call. CDR1 is SGHRS and CDR2 is YFSETQ in the germline V gene. The germline V and J ends were trimmed by 1 base and 3 bases, with 8 bases remaining between them. This CDR3 comprises 14 residues. The CDR3 protein is CASSLSGSNQPQHF. The CDR3 DNA follows: TGCGCCAGCAGCTTGTCCGGGTCCAATCAGCCCCAGCATTTT. The full variable domain, in which reference TRBV5-1 and TRBJ1-5 provide the parts outside the CDR3, is KAGVTQTPRYLIKTRGQQVTLSCSPISGHRSVSWYQQTPGQGLQFLFEYFSETQRNKGNFPGRFSGRQFSNSRSEMNVSTLELGDSALYLCASSLSGSNQPQHFGDGTRLSIL.

The V gene is TRBV30, the J gene TRBJ2-7, with a possible D match to TRBD2 (5 bases). CDR3 size: 11 residues. Germline CDR1 GTSNPN, CDR2 SVGIG (reference sequence). V lost 1 base and J 6 bases, leaving 7 bases between the germline ends. This chain's CDR3 is CAWSGGFEQYF. The DNA for the CDR3 is TGTGCCTGGAGTGGAGGGTTCGAGCAGTACTTC.